The next 16 T cell receptor beta chains were all read from a single sample in a study of radiotherapy plus CTLA-4 blockade in lung cancer. The table came from immunoSEQ multiplex PCR; TCRdb's copy has only in-frame clones and leaves some out. Of about 59,000 clones in the sample, approximately 70% are singletons; the top ten hold around 8.3%. Sequencing was performed on peripheral blood, taken from a patient treated with radiotherapy plus ipilimumab. These TCRs come from a human donor with non-small cell lung cancer whose response to radiotherapy plus ipilimumab could not be evaluated.

V gene TRBV6-5 combines with J gene TRBJ2-1, with TRBD2 identical over 8 bases. The V gene end was trimmed by 4 bases and the J gene end by 6 bases; junction bases not matched to a gene: 5. The CDR3 runs 14 residues. CDR1 MNHEY and CDR2 SVGAGI come from the germline V gene. The CDR3 nucleotides read TGTGCCAGCAGTTCCGCGGGGGGTGGCAATGAGCAGTTCTTC. Protein sequence: CASSSAGGGNEQFF.

The genes are TRBV30 and TRBJ2-1, with a weak D call TRBD2 (6 bases). V was trimmed by 0 bases and J by 15 bases, leaving 18 bases between them. CDR3 size: 13 residues. Looked up from germline, CDR1 is GTSNPN and CDR2 is SVGIG (reference sequence). CDR3 DNA: TGTGCCTGGAGTGTCTCCGCCGTGGGGGGTTCGTTCTTC. Translated, it gives CAWSVSAVGGSFF.

This clone occurred a few times. The chain joins TRBV10-2 to TRBJ2-3; TRBD2 agrees at 8 bases. The V gene end was trimmed by 3 bases and the J gene end by 4 bases; junction bases not matched to a gene: 6. Germline CDR1 reads WSHSY; CDR2 reads SAAADI. The CDR3 consists of 15 residues. DNA for the CDR3: TGCGCCAGCAGTGAATCAGCGGGAGTCGCAGATACGCAGTATTTT. It codes for CASSESAGVADTQYF.

This chain links TRBV28 with TRBJ1-1; weak D call: TRBD1 (5 bases). Per the germline V gene, CDR1 is MDHEN and CDR2 is SYDVKM. The CDR3 runs 13 residues. Trimming cost V 3 bases and J 5 bases, with 10 bases left between them. CDR3 nucleotides: TGTGCCAGCAGTTTGACTCAGGGAACTGAAGCTTTCTTT. Translating gives CASSLTQGTEAFF.

The J gene is TRBJ2-1, the V gene TRBV7-3; D gene ambiguous. Trimming removed 4 bases at V and 7 bases at J, with 8 bases between. Looked up from germline, CDR1 is SGHTA and CDR2 is FQGTGA. The CDR3 contains 12 residues. The CDR3 nucleotides read TGTGCCAGCAGCTCAAGCACTAATGAGCAGTTCTTC. Its protein product is CASSSSTNEQFF.

This chain uses TRBV9 with TRBJ2-5; D is unresolved. Between the trimmed V and J ends, which lost 0 bases and 2 bases, there was a span of 11 bases. The germline V gene encodes CDR1 SGDLS and CDR2 YYNGEE. This CDR3 has 15 residues. The CDR3 here is CASSVGAGTQETQYF. CDR3 sequence (DNA): TGTGCCAGCAGCGTAGGGGCTGGAACACAAGAGACCCAGTACTTC.

V usage is TRBV19 and J usage is TRBJ1-5; D is unclear. This CDR3 region has 13 residues. Trimming cost V 4 bases and J 9 bases, with 13 bases left between them. The germline gives CDR1 LNHDA, CDR2 SQIVND (reference sequence). The CDR3 spells CASSRSVAWPQHF. The CDR3 DNA follows: TGTGCCAGTAGTAGGTCTGTAGCGTGGCCCCAGCATTTT. Using reference TRBV19 and TRBJ1-5 for the parts outside the CDR3, the full variable domain is DGGITQSPKYLFRKEGQNVTLSCEQNLNHDAMYWYRQDPGQGLRLIYYSQIVNDFQKGDIAEGYSVSREKKESFPLTVTSAQKNPTAFYLCASSRSVAWPQHFGDGTRLSIL.

The chain joins TRBV19 to TRBJ1-2; TRBD1 aligns across 8 bases. After removal of 7 bases from V and 0 bases from J, the junction contained 4 bases not matched to a gene. The CDR3 runs to 14 residues. The V gene's germline CDR1 is LNHDA and CDR2 SQIVND (reference sequence). The CDR3 DNA sequence: TGTGCCAGTATCGACAGGGGATCTAACTATGGCTACACCTTC. Translating gives CASIDRGSNYGYTF.

About this clone: The junction departs from germline at one end; a sequencing error may be responsible. CDR3 sequence reads: CASRSRTGERFF. In DNA, the CDR3 is TGTGCCAGCAGATCAAGGACAGGGGAGCGGTTCTTC. The V call is TRBV27, the J call TRBJ2-1; 9 nucleotides match TRBD1. This CDR3 has 12 amino acids. Germline-derived CDR1 and CDR2 are MNHEY and SMNVEV (reference sequence).

In its sample, this clone was seen once. The J gene is TRBJ1-2, the V gene TRBV11-2; 7 nucleotides align to TRBD1. V dropped 5 bases and J dropped 4; count of bases not matched to a gene: 7. The germline V gene has CDR1 SGHAT and CDR2 FQNNGV. The CDR3 contains 14 residues. CDR3 loop: CASSTDRVFYGYTF. CDR3 nucleotide sequence: TGTGCCAGCAGCACAGACAGGGTTTTCTATGGCTACACCTTC.

The V and J genes are TRBV4-1 and TRBJ1-1, with D possibly matching TRBD1 (6 bases). The CDR3 runs to 15 residues. V gave up 0 bases and J gave up 5 bases, with 13 bases separating them. The germline CDR1 and CDR2 sequences are MGHRA and YSYEKL. Written as DNA, the CDR3 is TGCGCCAGCAGCCAAGAGGGCAGGGGAGTGACTGAAGCTTTCTTT. Protein product: CASSQEGRGVTEAFF.

V and J are TRBV10-3 and TRBJ2-7; the D gene is possibly TRBD1 (6 bases). The CDR3 sequence is 13 residues long. Germline V gives CDR1 ENHRY, CDR2 SYGVKD. V shed 6 bases and J shed 3 bases, with 12 bases lying between them. For the CDR3, the DNA is TGTGCCATCAGCCGGACAGAAAACTACGAGCAGTACTTC. It translates to CAISRTENYEQYF.

The chain couples TRBV7-6 to TRBJ1-2, with 9 bases identical to TRBD1. V was pared by 10 bases and J by 3 bases, with 12 bases of the junction left unmatched. The CDR3 loop spans 15 amino acids. Germline V CDR1 and CDR2: SGHVS, FNYEAQ. CDR3 in amino acids: CAIVRGTGRYYGYTF. CDR3 DNA sequence: TGTGCCATCGTCCGAGGGACAGGGAGATACTATGGCTACACCTTC.

The chain uses TRBV2 and TRBJ2-3, with 9 bases aligning to TRBD2. The germline gives CDR1 SNHLY, CDR2 FYNNEI. Unmatched junction bases numbered 3, after V lost 3 bases and J lost 2 bases. The CDR3 is 15 amino acids. The CDR3, as DNA: TGTGCCAGCAGTGATCCTAGCGGGGTCACAGATACGCAGTATTTT. As protein: CASSDPSGVTDTQYF. The whole variable domain, filled in from reference TRBV2 and TRBJ2-3, reads EPEVTQTPSHQVTQMGQEVILRCVPISNHLYFYWYRQILGQKVEFLVSFYNNEISEKSEIFDDQFSVERPDGSNFTLKIRSTKLEDSAMYFCASSDPSGVTDTQYFGPGTRLTVL.

V and J are TRBV15 and TRBJ2-3; TRBD2 is a possible D gene (5 bases). V was trimmed by 1 base and J by 6 bases, leaving 11 bases between them. Germline V gives CDR1 LNHNV, CDR2 YYDKDF (reference sequence). The CDR3 has 14 residues. CDR3 bases: TGTGCCACCAGCAGAGCTACGGGGTCCGATACGCAGTATTTT. It translates to CATSRATGSDTQYF.

This sequence joins TRBV7-4 and TRBJ2-3, with 8 bases lining up with TRBD2. This CDR3 is 16 amino acids long. J gave up 4 bases and V 1 base, and 7 bases lay outside the gene matches. The germline gives CDR1 SGHVT, CDR2 SQSDAQ. The CDR3 is CASSLELREAPDTQYF. The CDR3 DNA is TGTGCCAGCAGCTTAGAGTTGCGGGAGGCACCAGATACGCAGTATTTT.